These T cell receptor beta chains were read from a single sample in a study of cytomegalovirus exposure and HLA in healthy donors. The assay was immunoSEQ multiplex PCR, and TCRdb's table has in-frame clones only and misses some. The top ten clones hold more than 3% of a sample with about 140,000 clones, about 74% of them seen once. Sequences were obtained from PBMCs. The receptor source for this set is a male donor in good health and CMV-seronegative. Each CDR3 is given with its conserved first and last residue. The D gene is left open where the match is weak. Clone size is shown for a subset of rows, as once, few, many or a class of expanded clone.

clone size,D gene,V gene,J gene,CDR3 DNA,CDR3 protein
.,TRBD1,TRBV6-6,TRBJ1-1,TGTGCCAGCAGTTACTCGAGTCTAGGGGGCTACACTGAAGCTTTCTTT,CASSYSSLGGYTEAFF
few,TRBD1,TRBV2,TRBJ1-5,TGTGCCAGCAGTTCGGGGGACAGGGATCAGCCCCAGCATTTT,CASSSGDRDQPQHF
.,TRBD1,TRBV4-2,TRBJ2-7,TGTGCCAGCAGCCCCGGGACAGGGACCTACGAGCAGTACTTC,CASSPGTGTYEQYF
.,.,TRBV9,TRBJ1-1,TGTGCCAGCAGCGTAGCTTCAGGACAATACACTGAAGCTTTCTTT,CASSVASGQYTEAFF
.,TRBD1,TRBV5-5,TRBJ2-7,TGTGCCAGCAGTCCCGCCTCAGGGGGTCCCTACGAGCAGTACTTC,CASSPASGGPYEQYF
.,TRBD2,TRBV10-3,TRBJ2-1,TGTGCCATCAGCGTAACTGGGGGGGACTCGGCGAGCTCCTACAATGAGCAGTTCTTC,CAISVTGGDSASSYNEQFF
.,TRBD1,TRBV7-7,TRBJ2-5,TGTGCCAGCAGCTTAGGACAGGGACCTCAAGAGACCCAGTACTTC,CASSLGQGPQETQYF
.,TRBD2,TRBV4-3,TRBJ2-1,TGCGCCAGCAGCCAAACTAGCGGCGGCTACAATGAGCAGTTCTTC,CASSQTSGGYNEQFF
.,.,TRBV4-2,TRBJ2-7,TGTGCCAGCAGCCAAGACTATCCCTCCTACGAGCAGTACTTC,CASSQDYPSYEQYF
.,.,TRBV7-6,TRBJ2-2,TGTGCCAGCAGCTTAGTGCAGGGATTACCCGGGGAGCTGTTTTTT,CASSLVQGLPGELFF
.,TRBD2,TRBV28,TRBJ2-7,TGTGCCAGCAGGGATAGCGGGAGGGGCTACGAGCAGTACTTC,CASRDSGRGYEQYF
.,TRBD2,TRBV5-5,TRBJ2-3,TGTGCCAGCAGCGACAGACTAGCGGGAGAGGCAGATACGCAGTATTTT,CASSDRLAGEADTQYF
.,.,TRBV6-9,TRBJ1-5,TGTGCCAACGTGAGGGTTAGCAATCAGCCCCAGCATTTT,CANVRVSNQPQHF
once,.,TRBV5-1,TRBJ1-2,TGCGCCAGCAGCTTTGGTATTGACAGGACTTATGGCTACACCTTC,CASSFGIDRTYGYTF
.,.,TRBV4-1,TRBJ2-7,TGCGCCAGCAGCCATGTCCAGGGTTACGAGCAGTACTTC,CASSHVQGYEQYF
.,TRBD2,TRBV11-2,TRBJ2-5,TGTGCCAGCAGCTTGGGGTGGGGAGGAGCGGGACCGGGGGAGACCCAGTACTTC,CASSLGWGGAGPGETQYF